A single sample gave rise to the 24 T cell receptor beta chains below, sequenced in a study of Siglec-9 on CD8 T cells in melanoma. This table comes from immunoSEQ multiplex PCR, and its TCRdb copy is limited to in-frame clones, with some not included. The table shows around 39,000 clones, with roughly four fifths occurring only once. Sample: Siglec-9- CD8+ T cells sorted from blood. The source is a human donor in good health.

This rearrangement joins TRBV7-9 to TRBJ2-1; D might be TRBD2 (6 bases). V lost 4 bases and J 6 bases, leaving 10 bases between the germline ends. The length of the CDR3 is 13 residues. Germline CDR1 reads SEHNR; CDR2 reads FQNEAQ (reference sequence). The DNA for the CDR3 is TGTGCCAGCAGCTCGGGACTGAGCAATGAGCAGTTCTTC. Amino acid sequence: CASSSGLSNEQFF.

The CDR3 reads CASSMAGRLGTEAFF. CDR3 sequence (DNA): TGTGCCAGTAGTATGGCAGGGAGGCTCGGCACTGAAGCTTTCTTT. This rearrangement joins TRBV19 to TRBJ1-1; tentatively, D is TRBD1 (5 bases). Germline CDR1 reads LNHDA; CDR2 reads SQIVND (reference sequence). The length of the CDR3 is 15 residues. Trimming shortened V by 3 bases and J by 4 bases, and 15 bases separated the two germline ends.

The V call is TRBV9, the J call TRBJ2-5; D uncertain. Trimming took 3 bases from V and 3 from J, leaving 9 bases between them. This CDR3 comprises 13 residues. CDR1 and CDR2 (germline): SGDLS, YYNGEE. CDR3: CASSAPEEETQYF. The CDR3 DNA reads TGTGCCAGCAGCGCGCCAGAGGAAGAGACCCAGTACTTC. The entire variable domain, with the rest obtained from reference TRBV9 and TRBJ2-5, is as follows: DSGVTQTPKHLITATGQRVTLRCSPRSGDLSVYWYQQSLDQGLQFLIQYYNGEERAKGNILERFSAQQFPDLHSELNLSSLELGDSALYFCASSAPEEETQYFGPGTRLLVL.

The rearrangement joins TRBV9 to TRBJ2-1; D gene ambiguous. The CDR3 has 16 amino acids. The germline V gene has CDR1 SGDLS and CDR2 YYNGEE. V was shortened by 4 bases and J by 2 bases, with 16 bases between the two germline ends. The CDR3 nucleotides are TGTGCCAGCAGCCAAGATTCCCACGAGGCCTACAATGAGCAGTTCTTC. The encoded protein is CASSQDSHEAYNEQFF.

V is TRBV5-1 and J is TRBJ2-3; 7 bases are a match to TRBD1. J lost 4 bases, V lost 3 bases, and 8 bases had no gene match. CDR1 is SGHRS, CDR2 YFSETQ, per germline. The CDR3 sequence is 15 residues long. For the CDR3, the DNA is TGCGCCAGCAGCTGGGAGAACCAGGGGGCAGATACGCAGTATTTT. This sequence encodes CASSWENQGADTQYF.

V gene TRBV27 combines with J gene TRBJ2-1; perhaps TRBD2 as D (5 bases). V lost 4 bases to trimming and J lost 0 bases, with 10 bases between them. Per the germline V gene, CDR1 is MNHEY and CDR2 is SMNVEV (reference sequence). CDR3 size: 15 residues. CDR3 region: CASSWERTSYNEQFF. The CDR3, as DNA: TGTGCCAGCAGTTGGGAGCGGACCTCCTACAATGAGCAGTTCTTC.

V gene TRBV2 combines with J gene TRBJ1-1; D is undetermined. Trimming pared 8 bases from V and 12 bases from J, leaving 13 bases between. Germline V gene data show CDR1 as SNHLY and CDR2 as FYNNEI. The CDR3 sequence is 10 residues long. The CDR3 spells CASFGRVSFF. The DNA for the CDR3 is TGTGCCAGCTTCGGCCGCGTTTCTTTCTTT. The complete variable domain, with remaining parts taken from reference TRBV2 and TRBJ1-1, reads EPEVTQTPSHQVTQMGQEVILRCVPISNHLYFYWYRQILGQKVEFLVSFYNNEISEKSEIFDDQFSVERPDGSNFTLKIRSTKLEDSAMYFCASFGRVSFFGQGTRLTVV.

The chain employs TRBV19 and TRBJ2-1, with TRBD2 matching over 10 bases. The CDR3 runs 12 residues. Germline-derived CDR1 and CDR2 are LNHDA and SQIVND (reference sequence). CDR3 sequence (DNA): TGTGCAGCGGGGGGGGCCTACAATGAGCAGTTCTTC. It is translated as CAAGGAYNEQFF.

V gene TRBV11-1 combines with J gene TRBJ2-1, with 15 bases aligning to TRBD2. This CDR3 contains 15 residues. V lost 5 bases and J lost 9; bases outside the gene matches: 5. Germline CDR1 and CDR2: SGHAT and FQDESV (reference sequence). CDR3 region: CASSLGTSGGSEQFF. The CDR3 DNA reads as TGTGCCAGCAGCCTCGGGACTAGCGGGGGGAGTGAGCAGTTCTTC.

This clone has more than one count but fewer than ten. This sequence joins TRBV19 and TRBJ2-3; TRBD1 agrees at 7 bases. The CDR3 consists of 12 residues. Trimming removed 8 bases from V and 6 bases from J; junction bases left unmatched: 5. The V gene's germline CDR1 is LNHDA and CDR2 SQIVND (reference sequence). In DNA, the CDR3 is TGTGCCAGTGGCAACAGGGGTGATACGCAGTATTTT. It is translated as CASGNRGDTQYF.

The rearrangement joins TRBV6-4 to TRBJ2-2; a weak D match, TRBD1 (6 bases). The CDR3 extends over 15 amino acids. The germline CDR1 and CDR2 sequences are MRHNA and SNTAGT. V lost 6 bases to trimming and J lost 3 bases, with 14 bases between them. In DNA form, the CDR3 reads TGTGCCAGCAGCGAAACAGGGTTGGACACCGGGGAGCTGTTTTTT. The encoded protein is CASSETGLDTGELFF.

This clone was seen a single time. CDR3 region: CASSQDWSGVYEQFF. In DNA form, the CDR3 reads TGCGCCAGCAGCCAAGATTGGTCGGGAGTCTATGAGCAGTTCTTC. The chain employs TRBV4-1 and TRBJ2-1; D perhaps matches TRBD2 (6 bases). The V gene lost 0 bases and the J gene lost 8 bases, with 14 bases spanning the gap. CDR1 and CDR2 (germline): MGHRA, YSYEKL. The length of the CDR3 is 15 residues.

CDR3 DNA sequence: TGTGCCACCAGCAGAGGGGGGACAGGGACAGAGACCCAGTACTTC. Its protein is CATSRGGTGTETQYF. V is TRBV15 and J is TRBJ2-5; the match to TRBD1 covers 9 bases. The trim removed 1 base at V and 4 bases at J, leaving 4 bases unmatched. Germline CDR1 reads LNHNV; CDR2 reads YYDKDF (reference sequence). This CDR3 has 15 residues.

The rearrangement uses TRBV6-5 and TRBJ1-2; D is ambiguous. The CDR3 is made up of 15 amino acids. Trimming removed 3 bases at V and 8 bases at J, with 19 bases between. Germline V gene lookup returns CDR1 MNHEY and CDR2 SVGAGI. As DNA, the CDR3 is TGTGCCAGCAGTTATCTTAGCGGCAGCCCCGGGGGCTACACCTTC. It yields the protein CASSYLSGSPGGYTF.

CDR3 DNA: TGCAGCGTTGAAGATACGCGGGAGAACCACGAGCAGTACTTC. Protein product: CSVEDTRENHEQYF. This chain connects TRBV29-1 to TRBJ2-7; 7 nucleotides match TRBD2. Germline V lookup: CDR1 SQVTM, CDR2 ANQGSEA. The CDR3 has 14 residues. V dropped 0 bases and J dropped 5; count of bases not matched to a gene: 7.

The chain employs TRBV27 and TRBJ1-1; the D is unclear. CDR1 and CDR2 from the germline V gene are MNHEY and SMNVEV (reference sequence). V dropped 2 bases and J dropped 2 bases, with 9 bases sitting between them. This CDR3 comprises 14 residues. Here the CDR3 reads CASSLMGPNTEAFF. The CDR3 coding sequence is TGTGCCAGCAGTTTAATGGGTCCCAACACTGAAGCTTTCTTT.

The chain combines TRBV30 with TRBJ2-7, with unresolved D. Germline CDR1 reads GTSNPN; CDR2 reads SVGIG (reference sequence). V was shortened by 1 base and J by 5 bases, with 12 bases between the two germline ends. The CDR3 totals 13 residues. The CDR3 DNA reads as TGTGCCTGGAGTGGTTCCGGAGCCCACGAGCAGTACTTC. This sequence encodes CAWSGSGAHEQYF.

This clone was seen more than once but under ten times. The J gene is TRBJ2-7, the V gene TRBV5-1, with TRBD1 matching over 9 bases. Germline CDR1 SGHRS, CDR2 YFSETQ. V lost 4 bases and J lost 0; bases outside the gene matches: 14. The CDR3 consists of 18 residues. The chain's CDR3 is CASSLTAPGTGISYEQYF. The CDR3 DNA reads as TGCGCCAGCAGCCTAACGGCCCCAGGGACAGGGATCTCCTACGAGCAGTACTTC.

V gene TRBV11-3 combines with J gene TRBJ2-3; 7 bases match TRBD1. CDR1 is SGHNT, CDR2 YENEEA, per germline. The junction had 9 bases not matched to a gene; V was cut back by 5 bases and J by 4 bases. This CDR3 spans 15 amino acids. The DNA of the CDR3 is TGTGCCAGCAGCGGACCGGGACAGAAATCAGATACGCAGTATTTT. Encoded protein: CASSGPGQKSDTQYF.

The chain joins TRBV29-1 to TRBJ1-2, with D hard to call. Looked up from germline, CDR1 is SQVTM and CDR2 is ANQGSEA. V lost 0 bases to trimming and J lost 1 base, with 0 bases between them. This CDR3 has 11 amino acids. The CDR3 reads CSVEDNYGYTF. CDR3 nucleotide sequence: TGCAGCGTTGAAGATAACTATGGCTACACCTTC. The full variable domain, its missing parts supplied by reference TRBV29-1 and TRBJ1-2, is SAVISQKPSRDICQRGTSLTIQCQVDSQVTMMFWYRQQPGQSLTLIATANQGSEATYESGFVIDKFPISRPNLTFSTLTVSNMSPEDSSIYLCSVEDNYGYTFGSGTRLTVV.

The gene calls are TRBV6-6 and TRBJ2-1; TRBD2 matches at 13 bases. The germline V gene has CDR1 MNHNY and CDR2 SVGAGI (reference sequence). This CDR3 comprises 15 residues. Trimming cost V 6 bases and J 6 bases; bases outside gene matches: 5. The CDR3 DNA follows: TGTGCCAGCAGCCAGACTAGCGGGGGGCCCAATGAGCAGTTCTTC. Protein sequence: CASSQTSGGPNEQFF.

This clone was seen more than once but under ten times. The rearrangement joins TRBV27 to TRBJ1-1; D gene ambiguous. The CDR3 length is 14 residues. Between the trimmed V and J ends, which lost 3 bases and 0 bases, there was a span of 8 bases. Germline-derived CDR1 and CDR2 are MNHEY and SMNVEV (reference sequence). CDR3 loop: CASSLSQMNTEAFF. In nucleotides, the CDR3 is TGTGCCAGCAGTTTGTCTCAGATGAACACTGAAGCTTTCTTT.

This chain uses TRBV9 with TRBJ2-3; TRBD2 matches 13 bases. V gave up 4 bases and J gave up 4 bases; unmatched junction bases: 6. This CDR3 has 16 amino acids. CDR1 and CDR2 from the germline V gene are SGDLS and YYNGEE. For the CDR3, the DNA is TGTGCCAGCAGCCCCTGGACTAGCGGGGGATCAGATACGCAGTATTTT. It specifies CASSPWTSGGSDTQYF.

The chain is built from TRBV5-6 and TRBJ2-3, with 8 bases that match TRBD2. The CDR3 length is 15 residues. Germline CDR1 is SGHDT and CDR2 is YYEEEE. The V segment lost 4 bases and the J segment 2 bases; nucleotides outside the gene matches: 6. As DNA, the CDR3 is TGTGCCAGCAGCCCGTTAGCGGGGATCACAGATACGCAGTATTTT. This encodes CASSPLAGITDTQYF.